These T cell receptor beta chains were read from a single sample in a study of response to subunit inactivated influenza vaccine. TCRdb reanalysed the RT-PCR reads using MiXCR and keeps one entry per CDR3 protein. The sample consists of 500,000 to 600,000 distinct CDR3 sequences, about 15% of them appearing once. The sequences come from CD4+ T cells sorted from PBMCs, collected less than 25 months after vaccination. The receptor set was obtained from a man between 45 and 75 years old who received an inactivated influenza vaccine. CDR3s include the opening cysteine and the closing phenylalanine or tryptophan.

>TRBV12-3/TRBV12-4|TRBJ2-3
CASSFDGRTTDTQYF
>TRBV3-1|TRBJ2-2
CASSPSVPGELFF
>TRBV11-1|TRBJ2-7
CASSLKLQTRGERYEQYF
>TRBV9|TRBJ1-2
CASKPIQDWGNYGYTF
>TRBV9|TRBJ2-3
CASNRLGGPDTQYF
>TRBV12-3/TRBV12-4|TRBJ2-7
CASSFDRVAGEQYF
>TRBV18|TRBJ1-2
CASSPDRGHGYTF
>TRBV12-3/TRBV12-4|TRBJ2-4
CASSLSGGSKNIQYF
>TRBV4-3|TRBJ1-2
CASSKDRYGYTF
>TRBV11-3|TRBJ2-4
CASSPRTVARVAKNIQYF
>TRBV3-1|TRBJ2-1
CASSQVYRTGVNEQFF
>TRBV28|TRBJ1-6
CASSSLFWSPLHF
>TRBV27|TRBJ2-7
CASIYRGRYHEQYF
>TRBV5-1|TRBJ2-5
CASSSGFSRGQETQYF
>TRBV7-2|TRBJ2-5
CASSLEGEAWETQYF
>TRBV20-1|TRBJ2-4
CSADRRPRDIQYF
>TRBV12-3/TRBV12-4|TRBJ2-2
CASSAGLPKTGELFF
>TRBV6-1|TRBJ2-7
CASRDGLAGNYEQYF
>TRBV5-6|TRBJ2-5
CASVLRGQETQYF
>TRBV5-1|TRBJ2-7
CASSPEGLAGVTEYF
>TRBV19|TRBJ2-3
CASSRPAGTDTQYF
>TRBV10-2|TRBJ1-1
CASRDTGGDDTEAFF
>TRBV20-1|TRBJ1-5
CSAREDRVKGPQHF
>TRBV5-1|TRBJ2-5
CASSTRTGIQETQYF
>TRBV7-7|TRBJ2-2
CASSPSRSTGELFF
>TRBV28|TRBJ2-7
CASSFNYEQYF
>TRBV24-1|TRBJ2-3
CATSASRLATDTQYF
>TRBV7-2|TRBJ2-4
CASSLGPYLAKNIQYF
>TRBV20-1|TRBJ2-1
CSAKVAIQYEQLF
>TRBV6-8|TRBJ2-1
CASSYPLSGRANEQFF
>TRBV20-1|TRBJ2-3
CARRASEADTQYF
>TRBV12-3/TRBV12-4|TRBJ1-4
CASSLSGTGYEKLFF
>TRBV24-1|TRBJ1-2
CATSDQGGYGYTF
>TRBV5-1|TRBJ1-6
CASSFGDFEGSPLHF
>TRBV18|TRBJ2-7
CASSPTGGQTYEQYF
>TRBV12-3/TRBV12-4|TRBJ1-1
CASSFYRPDEAFF
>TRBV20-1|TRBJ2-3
CSALQGGTDTQYF
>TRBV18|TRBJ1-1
CASSPRSNTEAFF
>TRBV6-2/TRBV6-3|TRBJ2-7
CASSSDTGRTPYEQYF
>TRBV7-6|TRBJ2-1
CASSLFPSGGAHNEQFF
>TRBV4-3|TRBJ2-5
CASSQDRVIETQYF
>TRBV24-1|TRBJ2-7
CATAGTGDYEQYF
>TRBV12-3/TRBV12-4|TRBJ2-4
CASSLGSQGDIQYF
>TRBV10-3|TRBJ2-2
CAISEWGSGGRQAGELFF
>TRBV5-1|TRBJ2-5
CASSAGASGNQETQYF
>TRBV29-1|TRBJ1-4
CSVKTLNSANEKLFF
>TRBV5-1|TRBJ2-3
CASANSDTQYF
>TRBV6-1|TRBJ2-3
CASSLGTGETDTQYF
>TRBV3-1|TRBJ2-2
CASSRVPGLAYGELFF
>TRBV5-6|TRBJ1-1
CASSLGPPRGGITAFF
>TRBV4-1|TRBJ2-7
CASSKRIAGQAFSYEQYF
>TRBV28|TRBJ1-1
CASSPWDKNTEAFF
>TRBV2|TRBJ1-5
CASRRTGGPSNQPQHF
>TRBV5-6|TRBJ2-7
CASSLPGQGGYEQYF
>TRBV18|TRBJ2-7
CASSPSGQAYEQYF
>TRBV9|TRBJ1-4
CASSVTGATNEKLFF
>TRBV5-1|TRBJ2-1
CASSTIPGTNNEQFF
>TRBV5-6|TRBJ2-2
CASSAPFVPGELFF